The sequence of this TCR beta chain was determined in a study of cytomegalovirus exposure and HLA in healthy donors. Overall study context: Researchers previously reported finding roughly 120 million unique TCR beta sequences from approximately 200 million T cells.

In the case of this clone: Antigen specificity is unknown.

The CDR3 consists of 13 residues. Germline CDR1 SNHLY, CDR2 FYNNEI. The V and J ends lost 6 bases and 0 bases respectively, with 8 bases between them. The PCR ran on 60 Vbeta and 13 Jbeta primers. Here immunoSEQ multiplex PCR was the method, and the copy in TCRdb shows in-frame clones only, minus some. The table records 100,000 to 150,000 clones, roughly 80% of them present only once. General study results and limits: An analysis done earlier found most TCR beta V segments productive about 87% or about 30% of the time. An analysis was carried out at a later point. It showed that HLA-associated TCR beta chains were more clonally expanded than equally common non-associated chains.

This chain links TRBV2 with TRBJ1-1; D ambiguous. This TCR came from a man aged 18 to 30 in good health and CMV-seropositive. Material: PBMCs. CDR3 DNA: TGTGCCAGCAGGAGTAGCTTGAACACTGAAGCTTTCTTT. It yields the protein CASRSSLNTEAFF.